The next 5 T cell receptor beta chains were all read from a single sample in a study of T-cell memory formation after mild COVID-19. A single record per CDR3 protein comes from TCRdb applying MiXCR to the 5' RACE reads. Of around 310,000 distinct CDR3 sequences listed, 20% to 25% are singletons. Sequenced: PBMCs or a T cell subset sorted from them (not recorded which). The receptors originated from a man between 18 and 35 years old who had mild COVID-19 (a few samples of this study predate the infection). Cell type and time point are not known.

This clonotype was found a few times. This chain joins TRBV7-9 and TRBJ1-1, with D unclear. Germline V gives CDR1 SEHNR, CDR2 FQNEAQ (reference sequence). The V and J ends lost 6 bases and 4 bases respectively, with 15 bases between them. This CDR3 has 14 amino acids. The CDR3 DNA reads TGTGCCAGCAGACACCCCCAGGAACTCACTGAAGCTTTCTTT. As protein: CASRHPQELTEAFF. Full variable domain (rest looked up from reference TRBV7-9 and TRBJ1-1): DTGVSQNPRHKITKRGQNVTFRCDPISEHNRLYWYRQTLGQGPEFLTYFQNEAQLEKSRLLSDRFSAERPKGSFSTLEIQRTEQGDSAMYLCASRHPQELTEAFFGQGTRLTVV.

This chain uses TRBV7-3 with TRBJ2-2, with TRBD1 identical over 10 bases. The V gene's germline CDR1 is SGHTA and CDR2 FQGTGA. This CDR3 comprises 15 residues. The V gene end was trimmed by 3 bases and the J gene end by 6 bases; junction bases not matched to a gene: 4. CDR3 sequence reads: CASSLTGTGAGELFF. CDR3 DNA sequence: TGTGCCAGCAGCTTGACCGGGACAGGGGCCGGGGAGCTGTTTTTT.

The chain is built from TRBV7-2 and TRBJ1-3; D unresolved. This CDR3 region has 16 residues. The ends were cut back, 0 bases at V and 0 bases at J, with 9 bases in the middle. Germline V gene lookup returns CDR1 SGHTA and CDR2 FQGNSA. CDR3 in amino acids: CASSLAGRLSGNTIYF. The CDR3 DNA reads TGTGCCAGCAGCTTAGCGGGCAGACTCTCTGGAAACACCATATATTTT.

This clonotype was counted at least ten times. The CDR3 DNA reads as TGTGCCAGCAGTCCGCAGGCGGGGGCTGGTGAGCAGTTCTTC. Residues: CASSPQAGAGEQFF. The rearrangement joins TRBV12-3 or TRBV12-4 to TRBJ2-1, with D perhaps TRBD2 (7 bases). Trimming shortened V by 5 bases and J by 9 bases, and 17 bases separated the two germline ends. There are 14 residues in the CDR3.

Here the CDR3 reads CASASGGAANEQFF. CDR3 nucleotides: TGTGCCAGCGCCAGCGGGGGGGCCGCGAATGAGCAGTTCTTC. This rearrangement joins TRBV27 to TRBJ2-1; 10 bases align to TRBD2. This CDR3 contains 14 residues. Germline assignment: CDR1 MNHEY and CDR2 SMNVEV (reference sequence). With V trimmed by 8 bases and J by 7 bases, 8 bases remained unmatched.